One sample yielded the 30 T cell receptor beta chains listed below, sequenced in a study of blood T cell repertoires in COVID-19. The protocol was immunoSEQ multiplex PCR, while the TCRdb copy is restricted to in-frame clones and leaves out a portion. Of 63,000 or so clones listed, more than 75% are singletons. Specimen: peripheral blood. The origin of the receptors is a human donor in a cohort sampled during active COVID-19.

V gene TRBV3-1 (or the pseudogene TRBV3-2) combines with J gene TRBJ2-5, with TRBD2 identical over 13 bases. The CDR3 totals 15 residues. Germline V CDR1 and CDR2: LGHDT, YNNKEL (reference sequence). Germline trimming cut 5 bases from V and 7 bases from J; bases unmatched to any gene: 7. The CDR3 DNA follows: TGTGCCAGCAGCGTTTCCGGGACTAGCGGGGTGACCCAGTACTTC. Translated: CASSVSGTSGVTQYF.

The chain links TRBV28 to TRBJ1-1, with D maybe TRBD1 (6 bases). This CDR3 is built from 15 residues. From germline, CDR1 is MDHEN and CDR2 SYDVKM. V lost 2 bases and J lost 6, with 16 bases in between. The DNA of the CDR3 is TGTGCCAGCAGTTTACCCTCCGGGACACTCGCTGAAGCTTTCTTT. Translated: CASSLPSGTLAEAFF.

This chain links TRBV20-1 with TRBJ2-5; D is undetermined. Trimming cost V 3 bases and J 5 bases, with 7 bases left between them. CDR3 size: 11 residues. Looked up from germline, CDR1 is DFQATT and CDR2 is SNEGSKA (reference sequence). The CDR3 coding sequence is TGCAGTGCTAGGGAGTTGGAGACCCAGTACTTC. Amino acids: CSARELETQYF.

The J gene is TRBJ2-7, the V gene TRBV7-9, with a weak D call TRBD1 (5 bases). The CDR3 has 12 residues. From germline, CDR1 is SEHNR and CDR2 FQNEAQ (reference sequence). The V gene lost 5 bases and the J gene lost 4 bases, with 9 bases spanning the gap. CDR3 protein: CASSPGHYEQYF. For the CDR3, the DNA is TGTGCCAGCAGCCCAGGACATTACGAGCAGTACTTC.

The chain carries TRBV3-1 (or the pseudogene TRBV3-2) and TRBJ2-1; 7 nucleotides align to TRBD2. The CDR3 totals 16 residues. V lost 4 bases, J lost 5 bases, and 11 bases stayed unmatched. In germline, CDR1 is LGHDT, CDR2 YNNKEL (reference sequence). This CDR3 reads CASSRGRASGDNEQFF. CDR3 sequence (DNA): TGTGCCAGCAGCCGAGGTAGGGCTAGCGGAGACAATGAGCAGTTCTTC.

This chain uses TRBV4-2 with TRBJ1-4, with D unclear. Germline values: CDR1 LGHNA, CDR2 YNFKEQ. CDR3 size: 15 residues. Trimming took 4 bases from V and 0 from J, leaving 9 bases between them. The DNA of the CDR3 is TGTGCCAGCAGCCTAAACAGAGCAACTAATGAAAAACTGTTTTTT. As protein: CASSLNRATNEKLFF.

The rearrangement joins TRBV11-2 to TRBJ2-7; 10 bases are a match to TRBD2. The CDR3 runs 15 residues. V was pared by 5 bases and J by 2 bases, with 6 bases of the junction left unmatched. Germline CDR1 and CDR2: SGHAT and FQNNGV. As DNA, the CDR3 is TGTGCCAGCAGCCCCACTAGCGGGGTCACCTACGAGCAGTACTTC. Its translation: CASSPTSGVTYEQYF.

DNA of the CDR3: TGTGCCAGCAGCTTGACAGCGGGGATGGAGACCCAGTACTTC. This codes for CASSLTAGMETQYF. This rearrangement joins TRBV7-9 to TRBJ2-5; 7 bases line up with TRBD2. The ends lost 3 bases at V and 5 bases at J; junction bases unmatched: 6. Germline V gene data show CDR1 as SEHNR and CDR2 as FQNEAQ (reference sequence). The CDR3 consists of 14 residues.

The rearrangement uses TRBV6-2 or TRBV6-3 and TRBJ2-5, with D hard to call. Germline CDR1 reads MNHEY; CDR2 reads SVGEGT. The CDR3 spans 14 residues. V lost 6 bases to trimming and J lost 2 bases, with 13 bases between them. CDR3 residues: CASSPIRSQETQYF. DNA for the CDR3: TGTGCCAGCAGCCCCATTCGGAGTCAAGAGACCCAGTACTTC.

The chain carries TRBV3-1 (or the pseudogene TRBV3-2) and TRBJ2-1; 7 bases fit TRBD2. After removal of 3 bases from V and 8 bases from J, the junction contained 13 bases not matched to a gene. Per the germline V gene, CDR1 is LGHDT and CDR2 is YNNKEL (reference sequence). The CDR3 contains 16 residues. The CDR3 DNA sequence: TGTGCCAGCAGCCAGGGGAGGGGACTACTCGGCGATGAGCAGTTCTTC. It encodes CASSQGRGLLGDEQFF.

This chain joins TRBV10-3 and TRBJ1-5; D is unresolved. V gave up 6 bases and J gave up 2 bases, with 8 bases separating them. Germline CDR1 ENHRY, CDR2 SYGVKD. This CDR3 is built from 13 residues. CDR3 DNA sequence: TGTGCCATCAGGCCGGGAGGCAATCAGCCCCAGCATTTT. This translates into CAIRPGGNQPQHF.

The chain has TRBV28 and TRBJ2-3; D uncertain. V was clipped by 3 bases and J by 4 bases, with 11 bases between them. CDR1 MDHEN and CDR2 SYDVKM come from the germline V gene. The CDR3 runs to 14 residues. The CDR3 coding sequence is TGTGCCAGCAGTTTCCCCGACGGGTCAGATACGCAGTATTTT. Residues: CASSFPDGSDTQYF.

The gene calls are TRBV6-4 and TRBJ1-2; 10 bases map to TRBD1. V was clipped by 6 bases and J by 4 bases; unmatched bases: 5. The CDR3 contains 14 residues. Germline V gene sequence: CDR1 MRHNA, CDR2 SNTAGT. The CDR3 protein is CASRPGQGFYGYTF. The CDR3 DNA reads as TGTGCCAGCAGGCCGGGACAGGGGTTCTATGGCTACACCTTC.

CDR3 nucleotide sequence: TGTGCCAGCAGTACGGACAACCGGCCTGGCTACACCTTC. This codes for CASSTDNRPGYTF. The rearrangement joins TRBV28 to TRBJ1-2; weak D call: TRBD1 (5 bases). V was cut by 5 bases and J by 7 bases, with 14 bases left in between. There are 13 residues in the CDR3. Germline CDR1 and CDR2: MDHEN and SYDVKM.

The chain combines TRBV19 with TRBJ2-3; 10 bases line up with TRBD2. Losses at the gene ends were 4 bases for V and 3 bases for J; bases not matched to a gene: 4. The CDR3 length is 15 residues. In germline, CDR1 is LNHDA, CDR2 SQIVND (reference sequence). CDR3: CASSSSGRPTDTQYF. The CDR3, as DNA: TGTGCCAGTAGTAGTAGCGGGAGGCCTACAGATACGCAGTATTTT. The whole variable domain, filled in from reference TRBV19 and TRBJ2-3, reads DGGITQSPKYLFRKEGQNVTLSCEQNLNHDAMYWYRQDPGQGLRLIYYSQIVNDFQKGDIAEGYSVSREKKESFPLTVTSAQKNPTAFYLCASSSSGRPTDTQYFGPGTRLTVL.

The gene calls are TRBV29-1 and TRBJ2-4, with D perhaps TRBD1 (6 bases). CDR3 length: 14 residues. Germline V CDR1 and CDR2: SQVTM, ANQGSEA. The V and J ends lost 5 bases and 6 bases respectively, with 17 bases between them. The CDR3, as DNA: TGCAGCGTTTTTGGTGGGGGCCGAGTAAACATTCAGTACTTC. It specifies CSVFGGGRVNIQYF.

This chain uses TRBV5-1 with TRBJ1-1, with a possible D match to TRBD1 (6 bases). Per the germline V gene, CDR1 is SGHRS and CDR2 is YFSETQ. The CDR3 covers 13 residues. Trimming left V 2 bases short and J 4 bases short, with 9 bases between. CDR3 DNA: TGCGCCAGCAGCTTACAGGGCCGCACTGAAGCTTTCTTT. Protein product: CASSLQGRTEAFF.

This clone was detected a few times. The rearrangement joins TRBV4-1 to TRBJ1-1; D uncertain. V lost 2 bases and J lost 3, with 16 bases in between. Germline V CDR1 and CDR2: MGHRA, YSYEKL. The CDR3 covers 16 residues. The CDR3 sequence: CASSQLDRGGDTEAFF. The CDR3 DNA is TGCGCCAGCAGCCAACTGGACCGGGGTGGCGACACTGAAGCTTTCTTT.

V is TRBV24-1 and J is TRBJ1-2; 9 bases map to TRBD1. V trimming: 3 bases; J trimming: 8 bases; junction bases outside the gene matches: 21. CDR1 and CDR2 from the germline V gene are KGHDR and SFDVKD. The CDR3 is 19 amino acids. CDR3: CATSDPRVGTGSPSGGYTF. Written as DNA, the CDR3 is TGTGCCACCAGTGATCCGCGGGTCGGGACAGGGAGTCCTTCGGGGGGCTACACCTTC.

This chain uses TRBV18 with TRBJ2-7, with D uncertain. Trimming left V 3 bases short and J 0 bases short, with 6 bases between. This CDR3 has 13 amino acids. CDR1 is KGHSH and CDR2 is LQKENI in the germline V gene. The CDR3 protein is CASSPASSYEQYF. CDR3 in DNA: TGTGCCAGCTCACCGGCCAGCTCCTACGAGCAGTACTTC.

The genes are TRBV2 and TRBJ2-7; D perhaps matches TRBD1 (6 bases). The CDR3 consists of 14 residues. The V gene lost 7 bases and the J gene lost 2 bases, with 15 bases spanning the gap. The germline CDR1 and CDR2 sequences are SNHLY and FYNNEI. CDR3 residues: CASNKRTETYEQYF. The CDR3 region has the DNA TGTGCCAGCAATAAGAGGACAGAGACCTACGAGCAGTACTTC.

The CDR3 protein is CASRPRGGEEKLFF. The CDR3, as DNA: TGTGCCAGTAGACCGCGGGGGGGCGAGGAAAAACTGTTTTTT. The chain is built from TRBV19 and TRBJ1-4, with D possibly being TRBD1 (6 bases). V gave up 6 bases and J gave up 8 bases, with 16 bases separating them. Per the germline V gene, CDR1 is LNHDA and CDR2 is SQIVND (reference sequence). The CDR3 length is 14 residues.

CDR3 nucleotides: TGTGCCAGTAGTATAGGACTAGCGGGAGGGCCGCGACAGCAAGAGACCCAGTACTTC. The encoded protein is CASSIGLAGGPRQQETQYF. The V call is TRBV19, the J call TRBJ2-5; 14 bases match TRBD2. V shed 1 base and J 2 bases; nucleotides not matched to a gene: 9. This CDR3 contains 19 residues. Per germline, CDR1 LNHDA and CDR2 SQIVND (reference sequence).

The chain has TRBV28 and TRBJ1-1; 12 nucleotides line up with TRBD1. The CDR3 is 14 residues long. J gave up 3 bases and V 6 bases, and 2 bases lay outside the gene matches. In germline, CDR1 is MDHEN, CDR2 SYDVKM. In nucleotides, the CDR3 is TGTGCCAGCAGGGGACAGGGGGCGCACACTGAAGCTTTCTTT. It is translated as CASRGQGAHTEAFF.

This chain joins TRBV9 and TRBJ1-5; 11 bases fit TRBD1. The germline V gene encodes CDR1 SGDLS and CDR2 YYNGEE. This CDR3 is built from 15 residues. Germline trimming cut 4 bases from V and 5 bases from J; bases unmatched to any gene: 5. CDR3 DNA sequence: TGTGCCAGCAGCTTCGGGACAGGGGGTGATCAGCCCCAGCATTTT. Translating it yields CASSFGTGGDQPQHF.

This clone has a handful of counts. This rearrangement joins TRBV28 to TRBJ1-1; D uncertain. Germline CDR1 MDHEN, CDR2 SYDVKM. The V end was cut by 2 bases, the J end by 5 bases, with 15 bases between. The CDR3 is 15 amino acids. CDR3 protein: CASSLGGSLPTEAFF. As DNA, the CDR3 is TGTGCCAGCAGTTTAGGCGGCAGCCTCCCGACTGAAGCTTTCTTT.

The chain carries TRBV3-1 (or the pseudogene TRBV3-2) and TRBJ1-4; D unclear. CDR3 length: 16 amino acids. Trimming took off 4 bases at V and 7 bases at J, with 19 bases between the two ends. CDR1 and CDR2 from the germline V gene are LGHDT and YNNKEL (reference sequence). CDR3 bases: TGTGCCAGCAGCCTGAGCGACGGGCGGGCGAGTGAAAAACTGTTTTTT. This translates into CASSLSDGRASEKLFF.

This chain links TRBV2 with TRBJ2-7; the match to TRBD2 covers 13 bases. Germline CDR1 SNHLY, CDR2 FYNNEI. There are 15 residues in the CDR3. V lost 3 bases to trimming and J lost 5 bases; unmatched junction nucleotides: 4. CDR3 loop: CASSERTSGSNEQYF. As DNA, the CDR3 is TGTGCCAGCAGTGAGCGGACTAGCGGGAGTAACGAGCAGTACTTC.

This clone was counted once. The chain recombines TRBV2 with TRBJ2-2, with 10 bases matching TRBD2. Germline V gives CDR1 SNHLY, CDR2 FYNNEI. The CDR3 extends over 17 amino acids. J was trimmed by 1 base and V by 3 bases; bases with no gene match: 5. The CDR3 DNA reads TGTGCCAGCAGTGATCGGGCTAGCGGGAGGAACACCGGGGAGCTGTTTTTT. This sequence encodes CASSDRASGRNTGELFF.

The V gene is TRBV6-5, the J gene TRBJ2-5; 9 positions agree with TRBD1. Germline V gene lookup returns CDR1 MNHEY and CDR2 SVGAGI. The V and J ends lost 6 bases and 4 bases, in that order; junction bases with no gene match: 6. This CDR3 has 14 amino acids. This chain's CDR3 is CASSRTGEGETQYF. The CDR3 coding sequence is TGTGCCAGCAGCCGGACAGGGGAAGGAGAGACCCAGTACTTC.